Presented here are 15 T cell receptor beta chains from one specimen sequenced in a study of shared clonotypes between healthy human individuals. This table comes from immunoSEQ multiplex PCR, and its TCRdb copy is limited to in-frame clones, with some not included. The sample lists fewer than 850,000 clones; roughly 91% were seen once. Material: memory CD8+ T cells from PBMCs. Subset reported: CD45RO+ cells pooled with CCR7-negative TemRA cells. The receptors originated from a young man in good health. Some clones in this sample may be carry-over from other donors' samples.

This sequence joins TRBV23-1 and TRBJ2-5; TRBD1 matches at 9 bases. TRBV23-1 is flagged as an ORF with uncertain function. V shed 0 bases, J shed 2 bases, and the junction held 4 bases outside the gene matches. The CDR3 extends over 16 amino acids. CDR3 sequence reads: CASSQSGQGVQETQYF. Written as DNA, the CDR3 is TGCGCCAGCAGTCAATCGGGACAGGGAGTACAAGAGACCCAGTACTTC.

The chain has TRBV7-8 and TRBJ2-7, with TRBD2 as a possible D gene (6 bases). CDR1 SGHVS and CDR2 FQNEAQ come from the germline V gene. V was cut by 5 bases and J by 2 bases, with 16 bases left in between. This CDR3 contains 15 residues. The CDR3 loop reads CASSPPLGTPYEQYF. The CDR3 nucleotides are TGTGCCAGCAGCCCCCCCCTGGGGACTCCCTACGAGCAGTACTTC.

The chain combines TRBV15 with TRBJ1-4; TRBD1 aligns across 8 bases. CDR1 is LNHNV and CDR2 is YYDKDF in the germline V gene (reference sequence). The CDR3 is 18 amino acids. Trimming cost V 0 bases and J 6 bases; bases outside gene matches: 12. The CDR3 reads CATSRDLGQVGSDEKLFF. The CDR3 DNA reads TGTGCCACCAGCAGAGATTTGGGACAGGTCGGGTCAGATGAAAAACTGTTTTTT. Full variable domain (remainder filled in from reference TRBV15 and TRBJ1-4): DAMVIQNPRYQVTQFGKPVTLSCSQTLNHNVMYWYQQKSSQAPKLLFHYYDKDFNNEADTPDNFQSRRPNTSFCFLDIRSPGLGDTAMYLCATSRDLGQVGSDEKLFFGSGTQLSVL.

The CDR3: CASSSNREGSEKLFF. CDR3 in DNA: TGTGCCAGCAGTTCCAACAGGGAGGGGAGTGAAAAACTGTTTTTT. The chain combines TRBV28 with TRBJ1-4; D may be TRBD1 (6 bases). From germline, CDR1 is MDHEN and CDR2 SYDVKM. V gave up 4 bases and J gave up 7 bases, with 16 bases separating them. The CDR3 has 15 residues.

The chain recombines TRBV6-5 with TRBJ1-3, with D possibly matching TRBD1 (5 bases). CDR1 MNHEY and CDR2 SVGAGI come from the germline V gene. With 6 bases removed from V and 1 base from J, the gap between germline ends came to 13 bases. The CDR3 contains 15 residues. DNA for the CDR3: TGTGCCAGCAGCCAGGGACGGCCGTCTGGAAACACCATATATTTT. Translation: CASSQGRPSGNTIYF.

About this clone itself: This likely traces to a read error, being one base from a far larger clone. V and J are TRBV19 and TRBJ2-4; 7 bases are a match to TRBD1. The end of the DNA fits TRBJ2-3 better, so the J call may be wrong. Per germline, CDR1 LNHDA and CDR2 SQIVND (reference sequence). The CDR3 spans 15 residues. CDR3 loop: CASSTRDRFTDSQYF. The CDR3 DNA sequence: TGTGCCAGTAGTACCCGGGACAGATTCACAGATTCGCAGTATTTT.

The V and J genes are TRBV13 and TRBJ2-1, with TRBD1 matching 8 bases. Trimming removed 4 bases from V and 6 bases from J; junction bases left unmatched: 2. There are 13 residues in the CDR3. Germline lookup yields CDR1 PRHDT and CDR2 FYEKMQ (reference sequence). The DNA for the CDR3 is TGTGCCAGCAGCTCGGACAGGGCCAATGAGCAGTTCTTC. Translated, it gives CASSSDRANEQFF.

With respect to this clone: An end of the junction differs from the germline gene, which may be a read error. The rearrangement uses TRBV19 and TRBJ2-7; 8 bases match TRBD1. The CDR3 extends over 13 amino acids. Germline V gene sequence: CDR1 LNHDA, CDR2 SQIVND (reference sequence). The DNA of the CDR3 is TGTGCCAGTAGTATTGGGGGCGCAGGGGGCACGGACTTC. Its translation is CASSIGGAGGTDF.

The chain employs TRBV27 and TRBJ2-7; no clear D. Looked up from germline, CDR1 is MNHEY and CDR2 is SMNVEV (reference sequence). V was cut by 5 bases and J by 4 bases, with 9 bases left in between. The CDR3 is 12 residues long. The CDR3 loop reads CASSIPPYEQYF. The CDR3 nucleotides are TGTGCCAGCAGTATACCGCCGTACGAGCAGTACTTC.

The CDR3 protein is CASSDPKGLAGGTDTQYF. The DNA for the CDR3 is TGTGCCAGCAGCGATCCAAAGGGACTAGCGGGAGGCACAGATACGCAGTATTTT. The J gene is TRBJ2-3, the V gene TRBV9, with 14 bases that match TRBD2. Germline-derived CDR1 and CDR2 are SGDLS and YYNGEE. CDR3 size: 18 residues. V trimming: 3 bases; J trimming: 1 base; junction bases outside the gene matches: 7.

This chain connects TRBV9 to TRBJ2-3; 8 nucleotides align to TRBD1. This CDR3 spans 15 amino acids. V trimming: 4 bases; J trimming: 4 bases; junction bases outside the gene matches: 8. Germline values: CDR1 SGDLS, CDR2 YYNGEE. CDR3 region: CASSTDRTGPDTQYF. CDR3 bases: TGTGCCAGCAGCACCGACAGGACAGGGCCAGATACGCAGTATTTT.

This clone occurred once. The chain is built from TRBV13 and TRBJ2-1; the D gene is possibly TRBD1 (5 bases). CDR3 length: 13 amino acids. Germline CDR1 reads PRHDT; CDR2 reads FYEKMQ (reference sequence). V dropped 3 bases and J dropped 5 bases, with 8 bases sitting between them. CDR3 coding DNA: TGTGCCAGCAGCTTGGGGCCAGACAATGAGCAGTTCTTC. Translating gives CASSLGPDNEQFF. Supplemented by reference TRBV13 and TRBJ2-1, the full variable domain reads AAGVIQSPRHLIKEKRETATLKCYPIPRHDTVYWYQQGPGQDPQFLISFYEKMQSDKGSIPDRFSAQQFSDYHSELNMSSLELGDSALYFCASSLGPDNEQFFGPGTRLTVL.

The V and J genes are TRBV11-1 and TRBJ2-3; D uncertain. CDR1 and CDR2 from the germline V gene are SGHAT and FQDESV (reference sequence). The CDR3 loop spans 10 amino acids. V was shortened by 8 bases and J by 5 bases, with 5 bases between the two germline ends. The CDR3 sequence is CASQGDTQYF. Here the CDR3 DNA reads TGTGCCAGCCAAGGAGATACGCAGTATTTT.

This clone was counted a single time. J is TRBJ1-1 and V is TRBV7-9; 9 nucleotides match TRBD1. The CDR3 has 16 amino acids. J was trimmed by 0 bases and V by 6 bases; bases with no gene match: 8. The germline V gene has CDR1 SEHNR and CDR2 FQNEAQ (reference sequence). The CDR3 coding sequence is TGTGCCAGCAGGCCAGGGGGACAGGGCCTGAACACTGAAGCTTTCTTT. It codes for CASRPGGQGLNTEAFF. The full variable domain, rest sourced from reference TRBV7-9 and TRBJ1-1, is DTGVSQNPRHKITKRGQNVTFRCDPISEHNRLYWYRQTLGQGPEFLTYFQNEAQLEKSRLLSDRFSAERPKGSFSTLEIQRTEQGDSAMYLCASRPGGQGLNTEAFFGQGTRLTVV.

The rearrangement joins TRBV6-6 to TRBJ2-7, with D unresolved. Germline values: CDR1 MNHNY, CDR2 SVGAGI (reference sequence). The CDR3 is 15 amino acids. The V and J ends lost 5 bases and 0 bases respectively, with 14 bases between them. In DNA, the CDR3 is TGTGCCAGCAGTCCAATTGGGCTCAGCTCCTACGAGCAGTACTTC. This sequence encodes CASSPIGLSSYEQYF.